These T cell receptor beta chains were read from a single sample in a study of T cell changes during pregnancy in multiple sclerosis. Produced via immunoSEQ multiplex PCR; TCRdb's table is partial and in-frame only. The table shows 70,000 to 90,000 clones, with roughly nine tenths occurring only once. Material: PBMCs, obtained in the first trimester of pregnancy. Receptor source: a female donor in good health, serving as a control in a pregnancy study. Some clones in this sample may be carry-over from other donors' samples. The CDR3 runs from the conserved cysteine through the conserved F or W. The D gene is left open where the match is weak. The size field is filled for only some rows; it gives once, few, many or a size class.

clone_size d_call j_call v_call cdr3_aa cdr3_nt
- - TRBJ1-5 TRBV28 CASSSYQPQHF TGTGCCAGCAGTTCCTATCAGCCCCAGCATTTT
- - TRBJ1-3 TRBV5-1 CASSLSGGNTIYF TGCGCCAGCAGCTTGTCGGGGGGAAACACCATATATTTT
- - TRBJ2-1 TRBV5-8 CASSLIVYEQFF TGTGCCAGCAGCTTGATCGTGTATGAGCAGTTCTTC
- TRBD1 TRBJ2-6 TRBV19 CASTASRTGLFSGANVLTF TGTGCCAGTACCGCCTCTCGGACAGGACTTTTTTCTGGGGCCAACGTCCTGACTTTC
- TRBD1 TRBJ2-5 TRBV6-6 CASSLSAGTGQETQYF TGTGCCAGCAGTCTCAGCGCCGGGACAGGGCAAGAGACCCAGTACTTC
- - TRBJ1-5 TRBV2 CASSVDTGHIQPQHF TGTGCCAGCAGTGTAGACACGGGACACATACAGCCCCAGCATTTT
- TRBD2 TRBJ2-1 TRBV5-1 CASRQVWTSGGIYNEQFF TGCGCCAGCAGACAGGTATGGACTAGCGGGGGGATCTACAATGAGCAGTTCTTC
- - TRBJ2-1 TRBV29-1 CSVRTVNEQFF TGCAGCGTTAGGACAGTCAATGAGCAGTTCTTC
- TRBD1 TRBJ1-1 TRBV27 CASSSRGTGAVTEAFF TGTGCCAGCAGTTCGAGGGGTACAGGGGCTGTCACTGAAGCTTTCTTT
- - TRBJ2-1 TRBV15 CATSRFQGDEQFF TGTGCCACCAGCAGATTCCAAGGGGATGAGCAGTTCTTC
- TRBD1 TRBJ2-4 TRBV29-1 CSVERTGGNIQYF TGCAGCGTTGAGAGGACAGGGGGAAACATTCAGTACTTC
- - TRBJ2-4 TRBV7-2 CASSLGQTKNIQYF TGTGCCAGCAGCTTAGGGCAGACCAAAAACATTCAGTACTTC
- - TRBJ2-7 TRBV19 CASSLSRGSDYEQYF TGTGCCAGTAGCCTCAGCAGGGGTTCGGACTACGAGCAGTACTTC
- - TRBJ2-5 TRBV7-9 CASSLDRLMETQYF TGTGCCAGCAGCTTAGATCGGTTGATGGAGACCCAGTACTTC
- TRBD2 TRBJ2-5 TRBV15 CATSRDGRRSGTSFQETQYF TGTGCCACCAGCAGAGATGGGAGGCGGTCCGGGACTAGTTTTCAAGAGACCCAGTACTTC
- - TRBJ2-3 TRBV19 CASSIGGDTQYF TGTGCCAGTAGTATTGGAGGGGATACGCAGTATTTT
medium-sized - TRBJ2-1 TRBV4-2 CASSQSDNEQFF TGTGCCAGCAGCCAAAGCGACAATGAGCAGTTCTTC
- TRBD2 TRBJ2-1 TRBV5-6 CASSNLAGSEQFF TGTGCCAGCAGCAACCTAGCGGGCAGTGAGCAGTTCTTC
- - TRBJ2-7 TRBV27 CASSLRGSGDEQYF TGTGCCAGCAGTTTACGGGGGAGTGGGGACGAGCAGTACTTC
- - TRBJ1-2 TRBV21-1 CASSNIFGGWDGAANYGYTF TGTGCCAGCAGCAATATCTTTGGGGGCTGGGATGGAGCAGCTAACTATGGCTACACCTTC
- - TRBJ1-2 TRBV7-8 CASTGGGDYGYTF TGTGCCAGCACCGGGGGGGGTGACTATGGCTACACCTTC
once TRBD2 TRBJ2-7 TRBV27 CASSLREGPYEQYF TGTGCCAGCAGTTTGCGGGAGGGCCCCTACGAGCAGTACTTC
- - TRBJ1-4 TRBV6-5 CASSSNLQREKLFF TGTGCCAGCAGTTCCAACCTACAGCGGGAAAAACTGTTTTTT
- TRBD1 TRBJ1-1 TRBV27 CASSPRGRTNTEAFF TGTGCCAGCAGTCCAAGGGGGCGCACGAACACTGAAGCTTTCTTT
once - TRBJ2-3 TRBV7-9 CAQPYEDTQYF TGTGCCCAACCCTATGAGGATACGCAGTATTTT
- - TRBJ1-2 TRBV4-1 CASSLGTGAFPGYTF TGCGCCAGCAGCCTCGGGACGGGAGCCTTCCCTGGCTACACCTTC
few - TRBJ2-7 TRBV29-1 CSALGATDSSYEQYF TGCAGCGCGCTGGGGGCCACGGATAGCTCCTACGAGCAGTACTTC
- - TRBJ2-7 TRBV4-1 CASSQGGLRSTRYEQYF TGCGCCAGCAGCCAAGGGGGCCTGCGCTCAACCCGGTACGAGCAGTACTTC
- - TRBJ1-4 TRBV28 CASAGLAGGRPNEKLFF TGTGCCAGCGCTGGACTAGCGGGGGGGCGACCTAATGAAAAACTGTTTTTT
- TRBD2 TRBJ2-7 TRBV15 CATSRDFRLSGSLFTYEQYF TGTGCCACCAGCAGAGATTTTCGTCTAAGCGGGAGTTTGTTTACTTACGAGCAGTACTTC
- TRBD2 TRBJ2-1 TRBV7-2 CASRPGGRSYNEQFF TGTGCCAGCAGACCCGGGGGGAGGTCCTACAATGAGCAGTTCTTC
once - TRBJ2-5 TRBV5-4 CASSLLVSQETQYF TGTGCCAGCAGCTTGTTAGTGTCCCAAGAGACCCAGTACTTC
- TRBD1 TRBJ2-7 TRBV7-2 CASSLAGRTGSEQYF TGTGCCAGCAGCTTAGCGGGCCGGACAGGGTCCGAGCAGTACTTC
- - TRBJ2-1 TRBV9 CASSGSGYNEQFF TGTGCCAGCAGCGGGAGTGGCTACAATGAGCAGTTCTTC
- TRBD2 TRBJ2-1 TRBV28 CASGPGTSGAGQFF TGTGCCAGCGGTCCCGGGACTAGCGGGGCGGGGCAGTTCTTC
- - TRBJ2-2 TRBV28 CASSLGALRGGNTGELFF TGTGCCAGCAGCTTAGGGGCCCTTAGGGGGGGAAACACCGGGGAGCTGTTTTTT
- TRBD2 TRBJ2-1 TRBV5-1 CASSEIPGLAGVGDEQFF TGCGCCAGCAGCGAGATACCGGGACTAGCGGGAGTTGGCGATGAGCAGTTCTTC
- - TRBJ2-6 TRBV19 CASSRGVSGANVLTF TGTGCCAGTAGTAGGGGGGTCTCTGGGGCCAACGTCCTGACTTTC
few - TRBJ1-1 TRBV7-6 CASSFPDIQAFF TGTGCCAGCAGCTTCCCGGACATTCAAGCTTTCTTT
- - TRBJ1-5 TRBV7-9 CASSPAGRGNQPQHF TGTGCCAGCAGCCCCGCAGGGAGGGGTAATCAGCCCCAGCATTTT
- - TRBJ1-2 TRBV11-2 CASSLEPGGYGYTF TGTGCCAGCAGCTTAGAACCGGGAGGCTATGGCTACACCTTC
- TRBD1 TRBJ2-7 TRBV19 CASSTTGGLMGYEQYF TGTGCCAGTAGTACAACAGGGGGACTTATGGGGTACGAGCAGTACTTC
once TRBD2 TRBJ2-7 TRBV6-1 CASSVVRGGQYEQYF TGTGCCAGCAGTGTTGTTCGCGGGGGGCAGTACGAGCAGTACTTC
- - TRBJ2-5 TRBV7-9 CASSPQARIQETQYF TGTGCCAGCAGCCCCCAAGCGAGGATCCAAGAGACCCAGTACTTC
- TRBD1 TRBJ1-1 TRBV7-9 CASAYRGNTEAFF TGTGCCAGCGCCTACAGGGGGAACACTGAAGCTTTCTTT
- - TRBJ1-1 TRBV7-8 CASSIGLAGAEAFF TGTGCCAGCAGCATAGGGCTAGCAGGCGCTGAAGCTTTCTTT
- TRBD1 TRBJ2-5 TRBV5-4 CASSFTTGEGETQYF TGTGCCAGCAGCTTCACGACAGGGGAAGGGGAGACCCAGTACTTC
- - TRBJ1-1 TRBV6-1 CASSETRGSTEAFF TGTGCCAGCAGTGAGACGAGGGGGTCTACTGAAGCTTTCTTT
few TRBD1 TRBJ1-6 TRBV4-2 CASSQDDRGRLGSPLHF TGTGCCAGCAGCCAAGACGACAGGGGGCGGCTAGGTTCACCCCTCCACTTT
- TRBD2 TRBJ2-7 TRBV4-1 CASRQIWGSGEYEQYF TGCGCCAGCAGGCAAATCTGGGGTAGCGGGGAATACGAGCAGTACTTC
- - TRBJ2-7 TRBV5-1 CASSLAGISYEQYF TGCGCCAGCAGCTTGGCAGGCATCTCCTACGAGCAGTACTTC
- - TRBJ1-6 TRBV25-1 CASTPSGQGFSPLHF TGTGCCAGCACCCCCTCGGGGCAGGGGTTTTCACCCCTCCACTTT
- TRBD2 TRBJ2-1 TRBV2 CASSDPGGGFF TGTGCCAGCAGTGATCCCGGGGGGGGGTTCTTC
- TRBD1 TRBJ2-7 TRBV4-2 CASSLEGTGEAYEQYF TGTGCCAGCAGCCTAGAGGGGACAGGGGAAGCCTACGAGCAGTACTTC